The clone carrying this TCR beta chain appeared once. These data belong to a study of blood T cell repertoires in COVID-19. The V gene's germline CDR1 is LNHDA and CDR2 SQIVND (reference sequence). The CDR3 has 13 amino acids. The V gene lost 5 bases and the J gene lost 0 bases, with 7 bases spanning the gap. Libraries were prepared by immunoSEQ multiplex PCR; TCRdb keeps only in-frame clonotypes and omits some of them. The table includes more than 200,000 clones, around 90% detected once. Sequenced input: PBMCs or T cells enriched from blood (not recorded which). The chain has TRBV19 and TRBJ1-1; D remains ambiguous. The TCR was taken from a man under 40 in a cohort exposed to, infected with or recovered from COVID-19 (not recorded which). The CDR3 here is CASSHAMNTEAFF. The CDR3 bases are TGTGCCAGTAGTCACGCGATGAACACTGAAGCTTTCTTT.